The sequence of this T cell receptor (beta chain) was determined in a study of T cells in Graves' hyperthyroidism and ophthalmopathy. Researchers amplified the TCR beta CDR3 regions from RNA transcripts. With the HTBI primer set, the TCR CDR3 went through a first round of RT-PCR. TCRdb itself ran the multiplex PCR reads through MiXCR, one entry per CDR3 protein. The sample gives a few hundred thousand distinct CDR3 sequences, approximately 20% of which show up once; about 60% is in the top ten. Germline V gives CDR1 SGHNT, CDR2 YYREEE (reference sequence). The CDR3 has 17 amino acids. The J segment lost 5 bases and the V segment lost 4 bases, leaving 8 bases of the junction unmatched.

The sequencing input was blood. The receptor was isolated from a man aged 25-45 years with Graves' ophthalmopathy. The chain has TRBV5-4 and TRBJ2-2; 13 nucleotides agree with TRBD2. CDR3 sequence: CASSPRLAGGRTGELFF. CDR3 in DNA: TGTGCCAGCAGCCCACGACTAGCGGGAGGTCGGACCGGGGAGCTGTTTTTT.